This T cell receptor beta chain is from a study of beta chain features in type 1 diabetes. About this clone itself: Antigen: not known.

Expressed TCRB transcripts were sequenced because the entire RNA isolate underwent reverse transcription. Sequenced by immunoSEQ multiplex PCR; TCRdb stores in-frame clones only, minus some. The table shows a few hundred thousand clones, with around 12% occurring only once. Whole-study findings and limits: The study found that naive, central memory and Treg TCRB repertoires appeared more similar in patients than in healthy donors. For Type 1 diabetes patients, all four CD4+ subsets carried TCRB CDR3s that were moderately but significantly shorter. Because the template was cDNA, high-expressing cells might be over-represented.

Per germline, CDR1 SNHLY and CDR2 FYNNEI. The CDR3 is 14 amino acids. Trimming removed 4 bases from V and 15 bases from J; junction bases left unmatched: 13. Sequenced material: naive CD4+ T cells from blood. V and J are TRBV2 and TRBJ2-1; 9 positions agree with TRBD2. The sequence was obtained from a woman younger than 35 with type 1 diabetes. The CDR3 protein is CASSVERGRALPFF. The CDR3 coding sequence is TGTGCCAGCAGTGTAGAGCGCGGGAGGGCCCTACCGTTCTTC.